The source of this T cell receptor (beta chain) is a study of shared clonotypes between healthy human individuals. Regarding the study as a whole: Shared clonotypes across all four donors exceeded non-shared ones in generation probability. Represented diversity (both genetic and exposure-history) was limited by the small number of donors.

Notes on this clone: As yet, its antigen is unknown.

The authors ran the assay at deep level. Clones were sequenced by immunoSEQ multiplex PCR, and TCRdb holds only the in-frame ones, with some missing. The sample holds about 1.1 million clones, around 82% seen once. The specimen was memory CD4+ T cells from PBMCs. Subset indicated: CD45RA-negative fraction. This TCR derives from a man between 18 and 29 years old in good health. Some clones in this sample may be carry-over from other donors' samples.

The CDR3, as DNA: TGTGCCAGCAGCTCACGCCACCCGGGCGGCACCGGGGAGCTGTTTTTT. This codes for CASSSRHPGGTGELFF. This chain uses TRBV11-3 with TRBJ2-2; D ambiguous. Germline V gene data show CDR1 as SGHNT and CDR2 as YENEEA. This CDR3 is built from 16 residues. V lost 4 bases, J lost 4 bases, and 16 bases lay in between.